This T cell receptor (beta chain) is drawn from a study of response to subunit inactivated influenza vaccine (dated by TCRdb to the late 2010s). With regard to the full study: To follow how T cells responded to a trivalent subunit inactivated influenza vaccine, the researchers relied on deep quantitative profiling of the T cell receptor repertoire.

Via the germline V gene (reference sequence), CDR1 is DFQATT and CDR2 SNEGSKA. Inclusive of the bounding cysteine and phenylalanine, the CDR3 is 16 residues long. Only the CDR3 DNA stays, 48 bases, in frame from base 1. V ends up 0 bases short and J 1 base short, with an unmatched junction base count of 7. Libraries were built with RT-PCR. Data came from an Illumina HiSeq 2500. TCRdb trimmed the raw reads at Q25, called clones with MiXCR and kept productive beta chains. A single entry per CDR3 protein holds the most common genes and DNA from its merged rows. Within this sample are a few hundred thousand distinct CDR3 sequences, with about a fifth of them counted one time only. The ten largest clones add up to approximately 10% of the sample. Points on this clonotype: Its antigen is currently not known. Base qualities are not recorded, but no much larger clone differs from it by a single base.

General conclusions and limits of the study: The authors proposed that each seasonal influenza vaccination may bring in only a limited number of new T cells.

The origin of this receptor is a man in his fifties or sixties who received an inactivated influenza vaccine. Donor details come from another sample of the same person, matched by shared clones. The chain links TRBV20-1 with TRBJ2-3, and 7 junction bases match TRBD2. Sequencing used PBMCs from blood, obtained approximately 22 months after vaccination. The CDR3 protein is CSARDLALAGTDTQYF. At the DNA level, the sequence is TGCAGTGCTAGAGATTTGGCGCTAGCGGGCACAGATACGCAGTATTTT.